This TCR beta chain was identified in a study of metastatic and nonmetastatic thyroid tumors. Study-wide context: The authors compared repertoires across blood and tumor or nodule tissue from malignant and benign thyroid patients. Study-level findings and limits: Benign nodules were reported to have significantly lower TCR beta diversity than malignant thyroid tumors, in blood and tumor.

TCRdb re-processed the PCR reads through MiXCR. The sample has over 8,500 clones, 9% to 15% seen once. This clone was detected many times. Its cognate antigen is unknown. No treatment had been given to any patient before thyroid surgery. This CDR3 is 16 amino acids long. In germline, CDR1 is SGHAT, CDR2 FQNNGV. Trimming removed 4 bases from V and 5 bases from J; junction bases left unmatched: 3. V is TRBV11-2 and J is TRBJ2-3; 16 positions match TRBD2. This sequence was found in a female donor with papillary thyroid cancer or a benign thyroid nodule (not recorded which). Some clones in this sample may be carry-over from other donors' samples. What was sequenced was blood. The CDR3 loop reads CASSSGTSGRGDTQYF. For the CDR3, the DNA is TGTGCCAGCAGCTCTGGGACTAGCGGGAGGGGAGATACGCAGTATTTT.